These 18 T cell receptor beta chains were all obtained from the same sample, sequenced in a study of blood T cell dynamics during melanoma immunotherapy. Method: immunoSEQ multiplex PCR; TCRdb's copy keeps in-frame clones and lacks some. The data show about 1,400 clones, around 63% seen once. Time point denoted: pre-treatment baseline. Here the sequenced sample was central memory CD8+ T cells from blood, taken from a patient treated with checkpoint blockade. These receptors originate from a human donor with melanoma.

The CDR3 DNA is TGTGCCACCAGCAGAACCCCGACAGGGACAGAGACCCAGTACTTC. Protein product: CATSRTPTGTETQYF. The V gene is TRBV15, the J gene TRBJ2-5; TRBD1 aligns across 7 bases. Germline V gene sequence: CDR1 LNHNV, CDR2 YYDKDF (reference sequence). V was pared by 2 bases and J by 4 bases, with 7 bases of the junction left unmatched. The CDR3 consists of 15 residues.

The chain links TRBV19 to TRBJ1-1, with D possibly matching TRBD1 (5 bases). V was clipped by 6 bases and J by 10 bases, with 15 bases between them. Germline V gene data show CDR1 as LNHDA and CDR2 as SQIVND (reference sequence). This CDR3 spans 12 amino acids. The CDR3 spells CASRNGGVGAFF. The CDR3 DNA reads TGTGCCAGTAGAAATGGGGGGGTCGGAGCTTTCTTT.

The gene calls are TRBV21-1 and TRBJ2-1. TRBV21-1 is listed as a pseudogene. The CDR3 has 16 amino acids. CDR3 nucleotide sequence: TGTGCCAGCAGCAAAAAAGGAGGGGGTGGCGGCAATGAGCAGTTCTTC. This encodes CASSKKGGGGGNEQFF.

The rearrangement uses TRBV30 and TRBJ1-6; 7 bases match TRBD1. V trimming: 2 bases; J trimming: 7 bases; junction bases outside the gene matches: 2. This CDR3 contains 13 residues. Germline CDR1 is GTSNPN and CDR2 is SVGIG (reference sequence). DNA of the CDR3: TGTGCCTGGAGTCCAGGGGGGAATTCACCCCTCCACTTT. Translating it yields CAWSPGGNSPLHF.

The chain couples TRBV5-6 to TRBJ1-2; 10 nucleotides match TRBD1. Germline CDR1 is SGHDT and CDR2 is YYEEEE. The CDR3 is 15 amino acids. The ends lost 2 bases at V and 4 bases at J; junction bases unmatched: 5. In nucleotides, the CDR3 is TGTGCCAGCAGCTTCGGGACAGGGGAGGGCTATGGCTACACCTTC. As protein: CASSFGTGEGYGYTF.

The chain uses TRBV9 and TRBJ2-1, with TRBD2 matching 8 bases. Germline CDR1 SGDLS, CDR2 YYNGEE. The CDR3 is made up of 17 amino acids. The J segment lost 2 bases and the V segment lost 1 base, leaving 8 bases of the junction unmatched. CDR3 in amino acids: CASSVPQAGGTYNEQFF. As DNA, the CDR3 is TGTGCCAGCAGCGTACCACAGGCGGGAGGTACCTACAATGAGCAGTTCTTC. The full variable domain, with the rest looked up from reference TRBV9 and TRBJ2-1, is DSGVTQTPKHLITATGQRVTLRCSPRSGDLSVYWYQQSLDQGLQFLIQYYNGEERAKGNILERFSAQQFPDLHSELNLSSLELGDSALYFCASSVPQAGGTYNEQFFGPGTRLTVL.

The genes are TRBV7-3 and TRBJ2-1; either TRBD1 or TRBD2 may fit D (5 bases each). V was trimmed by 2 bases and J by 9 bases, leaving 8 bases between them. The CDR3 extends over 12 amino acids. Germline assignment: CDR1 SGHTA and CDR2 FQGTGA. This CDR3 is CASSLVGTEQFF. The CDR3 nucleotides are TGTGCCAGCAGCTTAGTCGGGACTGAGCAGTTCTTC.

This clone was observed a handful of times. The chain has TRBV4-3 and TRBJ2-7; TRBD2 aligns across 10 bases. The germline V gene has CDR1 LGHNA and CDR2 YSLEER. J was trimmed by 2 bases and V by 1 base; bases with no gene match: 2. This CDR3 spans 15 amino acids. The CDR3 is CASSQAGTSAYEQYF. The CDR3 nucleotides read TGCGCCAGCAGCCAAGCTGGGACTAGCGCCTACGAGCAGTACTTC.

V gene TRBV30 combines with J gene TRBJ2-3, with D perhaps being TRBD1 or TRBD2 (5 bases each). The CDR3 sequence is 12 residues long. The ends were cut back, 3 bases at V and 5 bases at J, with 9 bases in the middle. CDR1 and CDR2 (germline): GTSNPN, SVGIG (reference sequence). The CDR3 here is CAWRLGGDTQYF. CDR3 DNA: TGTGCCTGGAGACTTGGGGGAGATACGCAGTATTTT.

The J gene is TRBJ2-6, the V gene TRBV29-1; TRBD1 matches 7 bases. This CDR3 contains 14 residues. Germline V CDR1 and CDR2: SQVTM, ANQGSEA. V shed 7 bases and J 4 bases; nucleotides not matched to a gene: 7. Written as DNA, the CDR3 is TGCAGCGCTGGGACAGTTCCAGGGGCCAACGTCCTGACTTTC. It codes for CSAGTVPGANVLTF.

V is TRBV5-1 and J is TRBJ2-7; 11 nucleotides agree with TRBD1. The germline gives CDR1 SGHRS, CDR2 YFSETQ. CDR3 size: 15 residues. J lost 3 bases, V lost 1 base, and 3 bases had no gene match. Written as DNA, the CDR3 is TGCGCCAGCAGCTTGATCGGGACAGGGGGCTACGAGCAGTACTTC. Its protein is CASSLIGTGGYEQYF.

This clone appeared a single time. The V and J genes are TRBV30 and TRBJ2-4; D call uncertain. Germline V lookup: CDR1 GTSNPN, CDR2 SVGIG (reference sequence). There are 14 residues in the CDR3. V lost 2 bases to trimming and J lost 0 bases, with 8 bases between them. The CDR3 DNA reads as TGTGCCTGGAGTATCAGCCTAGCCAAAAACATTCAGTACTTC. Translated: CAWSISLAKNIQYF.

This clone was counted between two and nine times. CDR3 DNA: TGTGCCAGCAGCTTAGCGGGCCAGGGGAACTCACCCCTCCACTTT. Its translation: CASSLAGQGNSPLHF. The chain recombines TRBV7-8 with TRBJ1-6; D is perhaps TRBD1 (6 bases). V lost 0 bases and J lost 10, with 13 bases in between. There are 15 residues in the CDR3. Germline-derived CDR1 and CDR2 are SGHVS and FQNEAQ.

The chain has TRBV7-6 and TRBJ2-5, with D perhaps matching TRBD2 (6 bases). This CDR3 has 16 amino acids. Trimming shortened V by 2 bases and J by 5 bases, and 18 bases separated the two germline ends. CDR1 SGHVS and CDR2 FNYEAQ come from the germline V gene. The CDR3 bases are TGTGCCAGCAGCTTATATAAGGGAGGAGTTCGGGAGACCCAGTACTTC. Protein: CASSLYKGGVRETQYF.

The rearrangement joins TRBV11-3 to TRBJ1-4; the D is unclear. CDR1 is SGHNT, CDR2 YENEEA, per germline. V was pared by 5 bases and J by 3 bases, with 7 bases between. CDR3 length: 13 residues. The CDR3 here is CASSPGSNEKLFF. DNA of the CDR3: TGTGCCAGCAGCCCGGGATCTAATGAAAAACTGTTTTTT.

CDR3 nucleotide sequence: TGTGCCAGCAGCAGGGGGCTGGATGAGCAGTTCTTC. It translates to CASSRGLDEQFF. This chain links TRBV28 with TRBJ2-1; 8 positions agree with TRBD1. The CDR3 extends over 12 amino acids. V trimming: 6 bases; J trimming: 8 bases; junction bases outside the gene matches: 3. CDR1 and CDR2 from the germline V gene are MDHEN and SYDVKM.

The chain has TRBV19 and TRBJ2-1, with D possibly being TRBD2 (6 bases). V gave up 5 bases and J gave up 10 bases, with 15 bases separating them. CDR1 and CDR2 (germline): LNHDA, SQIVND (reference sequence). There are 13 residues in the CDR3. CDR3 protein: CASSWRKGGEQFF. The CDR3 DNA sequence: TGTGCCAGTAGTTGGCGAAAGGGAGGAGAGCAGTTCTTC.

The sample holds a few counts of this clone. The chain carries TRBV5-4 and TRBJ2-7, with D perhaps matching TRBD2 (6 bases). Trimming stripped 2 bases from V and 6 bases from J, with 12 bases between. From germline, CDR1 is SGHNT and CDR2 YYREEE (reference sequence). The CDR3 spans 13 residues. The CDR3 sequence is CASSFSLASEQYF. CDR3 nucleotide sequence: TGTGCCAGCAGCTTTTCACTAGCTAGCGAGCAGTACTTC.